In its sample, the clone carrying this TCR beta chain was seen a few times. Its target is unknown. Germline V gene lookup returns CDR1 SGHTA and CDR2 FQGNSA. Trimming took 8 bases from V and 0 from J; bases not matched to a gene: 2. The length of the CDR3 is 14 residues. TCRdb reprocessed the RT-PCR reads via MiXCR and lists one record per CDR3 protein. The sample shows about 700,000 distinct CDR3 sequences, around 14% of them seen only once. The data stem from a study of response to subunit inactivated influenza vaccine. Broader study findings: With each seasonal influenza vaccination, the authors suggested, few new T cells are recruited.

The TCR comes from a man aged 45-65 years who received an inactivated influenza vaccine. The rearrangement joins TRBV7-2 to TRBJ1-5; 9 bases are a match to TRBD1. The source material was PBMCs from blood, sampled less than 15 days before vaccination. CDR3: CASDRGGSNQPQHF. The CDR3, as DNA: TGTGCCAGCGACAGGGGGGGTAGCAATCAGCCCCAGCATTTT. Based on the CDR3 plus reference TRBV7-2 and TRBJ1-5, the full variable domain is GAGVSQSPSNKVTEKGKDVELRCDPISGHTALYWYRQSLGQGLEFLIYFQGNSAPDKSGLPSDRFSAERTGGSVSTLTIQRTQQEDSAVYLCASDRGGSNQPQHFGDGTRLSIL.